This T cell receptor (beta chain) was profiled in a study of blood T cell repertoires in COVID-19. Study-wide context: From T cells, B-cell-depleted T cells, or PBMCs came the material, which was cDNA or gDNA.

This clone was counted a single time. Repertoires were generated with immunoSEQ multiplex PCR, while TCRdb's copy carries only in-frame clones and drops some. The sample has over 200,000 clones, 86% seen once; the top ten hold roughly 4%. The cohort comprised adults aged about 18 to 100 years residing in 20 to 30 US areas. In assigning cohorts, the study relied on participant-reported clinical history. Sequenced sample: PBMCs or T cells enriched from blood (not recorded which). The sequence was obtained from a woman aged 25 to 45 who had been exposed to COVID-19.

CDR3 nucleotide sequence: TGTGCCAGCGTACGGGGACTAAAGAATGAGCAGTTCTTC. Translated: CASVRGLKNEQFF. The chain uses TRBV7-2 and TRBJ2-1, with 7 bases fitting TRBD2. V lost 8 bases and J lost 7; bases outside the gene matches: 8. Germline V gene data show CDR1 as SGHTA and CDR2 as FQGNSA. The CDR3 is 13 amino acids.